This entry features one T cell receptor (beta chain) sequence. Its binding antigen is unknown. No much larger clone exists at a distance of one base, and base qualities are not known. The CDR3 covers 15 residues, taking in both the cysteine and the phenylalanine. Only the CDR3 region is kept as DNA, spanning 45 bases read in frame from base 1. Taken from the germline V gene, the CDR1 and CDR2 loops are SNHLY and FYNNEI. The germline V end is reduced by 4 bases and the J end by 4 bases; junction bases left unmatched: 6. Libraries were constructed by the immunoSEQ multiplex PCR assay. TCRdb obtained this table from immuneACCESS and retained in-frame rearrangements with V and J assigned. These tables miss some clones; where compared with another copy, unresolved V genes account for less than half of the shortfall, and the remainder is unexplained. The sample profile shows tens of thousands of clones; 90% to 95% of them were found once. Of the sample, around 0.27% is held by the ten largest clones.

The source of the sample is a study of technical replicates of blood from a handful of donors (dated by TCRdb to the late 2010s). This TCR came from a human donor in good health. Here the chain combines TRBV2 and TRBJ2-3; TRBD1 agrees with 9 junctional bases. What was sequenced was T cells isolated from PBMCs. The nucleotides are TGTGCCAGCAGTGCTAGTAGGACAGGGGCAGATACGCAGTATTTT. Its coded protein is CASSASRTGADTQYF.